This T cell receptor beta chain was recorded in a study of blood T cells in healthy people across ages (dated by TCRdb to 2013 to 2016). General notes on the study: Template switching captured roughly one uniquely barcoded TCR beta cDNA molecule per two T cells in model experiments. The study measured age-related changes in TCR beta repertoire diversity using deep sequencing normalized with unique cDNA molecular identifiers. To avoid experimental bias, donors of different ages were spread randomly across the sequencing lanes. For two donors (one aged 18 to 30 and one aged 80 or older), the study analyzed two additional independent replicas of 1 million unique cDNA reads from the same blood draw. The donors were split into four age groups: young (average about 15 years), middle-aged (39), aged (approximately 60) and long-lived (approximately 89). General study outcomes and caveats: Compared with the aged group, more naive CD4+ T cells, fewer expanded clones and increased TCR diversity were shown by the long-lived group, suggesting age selection. As age increased, observed TCR beta diversity per million T cells dropped in a roughly linear way, and a significant reduction was already evident by age roughly 40. Estimates of total diversity based on one million sequenced T cells were regarded as lower bounds and as underestimates. Observed TCR beta diversity correlated strongly with the percentage of naive T cells measured by flow cytometry. Donor CMV infection status was unknown, potentially confounding age-related changes in expanded clonotypes. Conclusive comparison of naive and antigen-experienced compartments was prevented by the profiling of bulk unsorted PBMCs.

The germline V gene sets CDR1 to SGHDN and CDR2 to FVKESK. V loses 3 bases, J loses 3 bases, and the germline ends lie 12 bases apart. The CDR3 has 14 amino acids, counting the end cysteine and phenylalanine. This entry keeps only the CDR3 DNA: 42 bases, framed from base 1. The donors were roughly 39 Caucasian individuals from Russia, aged about 6 to 95 years, who were systemically healthy. Each donor gave ten milliliters of peripheral blood, collected into EDTA-treated Vacutainer tubes. PBMCs were isolated by Ficoll-Paque density-gradient centrifugation, with at least 7 million obtained per sample. Total RNA, at least 6 micrograms per sample, was extracted from PBMCs with Trizol reagent. For every donor, flow cytometry on a PBMC aliquot measured the percentage of naive CD45RAhigh/CD27high T cells. With respect to this clonotype: The specificity of this receptor is unknown. Nothing much larger sits one base from this clone, and base qualities are not available.

Receptor amplification or capture employed 5' RACE. Sequencing instrument: Illumina HiSeq 2500. The second PCR ran for roughly 6 to 11 cycles and used a J-beta primer mix along with a sample-barcoded 5' primer. Each TCR beta cDNA molecule received a unique molecular identifier from a template-switch 5' adaptor carrying 12 random nucleotides. Each sample yielded at least 2.5 million CDR3-containing paired-end reads. All of the RNA was converted into first-strand cDNA using the Mint cDNA synthesis kit, with a TRBC-specific oligonucleotide serving as the primer. Following uracil-DNA glycosylase treatment, all cDNA underwent a first 18-cycle PCR with the universal primers M1SS and BC2_uni_R. As for the original processing: Normalization of each sample was performed by random selection of 1 million high-quality reads, each carrying a distinct molecular identifier. Reads sharing molecular identifiers were discarded rather than binned into consensus sequences. MiTCR, run with a Q25 quality threshold and the strictest error-elimination algorithm, handled CDR3 identification, clonotype clustering and error correction. A nonparametric unseen species model with Euler transformation was used to estimate a lower bound on total TCR beta diversity. TCRdb's own reprocessing of the public reads used fastp at Q25 and MiXCR and kept productive beta chains. Each entry is one CDR3 protein sequence, shown with its most common DNA and genes. The V and J calls follow TCRdb's processing rather than the paper's. The sample table shows fewer than 1.5 million distinct CDR3 sequences, and 42% are seen once. Roughly 8.2% of the sample goes to the ten largest clones.

Material: blood. The source of this sequence is a young woman in good health. The sequence is built from TRBV14 and TRBJ2-7, with the D gene not clear enough to name. The DNA sequence is TGTGCCAGCAGCCACCGGGTCGCGGACTACGAGCAGTACTTC. Protein translation: CASSHRVADYEQYF.